This T cell receptor beta chain was recorded in a study of patients and donors after allogeneic stem cell transplantation. In germline, CDR1 is LNHDA, CDR2 SQIVND (reference sequence). This CDR3 is built from 15 residues. J gave up 3 bases and V 6 bases, and 7 bases lay outside the gene matches. TCRdb re-called the RT-PCR reads through MiXCR, storing one row per CDR3 protein. In the table there are tens of thousands of distinct CDR3 sequences, roughly 52% of which are singletons. The genes are TRBV19 and TRBJ1-5; 8 bases line up with TRBD1. This clonotype was obtained from a human donor who was either an allogeneic HSCT recipient or a stem cell or donor lymphocyte infusion donor (not recorded which). It is not recorded whose cells these are; they may come from a transplant donor. The source material was blood, either unsorted or a sorted T cell fraction (not recorded which). The CDR3 spells CASSLTGANNQPQHF. In DNA form, the CDR3 reads TGTGCCAGTAGCCTGACAGGGGCCAACAATCAGCCCCAGCATTTT.